This T cell receptor beta chain is drawn from a study of control samples from healthy donors and cancer patients. This clone appeared a few times. The protocol was immunoSEQ multiplex PCR, while the TCRdb copy is restricted to in-frame clones and leaves out a portion. This table has roughly 95,000 clones, almost 90% appearing once. The sequence came from a man between 25 and 39 years old in good health. Input material: blood.

CDR3 sequence reads: CASSQGPGGYEQYF. The CDR3 DNA reads TGTGCCAGCAGCCAGGGACCCGGAGGTTACGAGCAGTACTTC. This sequence joins TRBV3-1 (or the pseudogene TRBV3-2) and TRBJ2-7; D might be TRBD1 or TRBD2, each matching 5 bases. Germline loops: CDR1 LGHDT, CDR2 YNNKEL (reference sequence). Trimming removed 3 bases from V and 4 bases from J, with 13 bases in between. The CDR3 covers 14 residues.